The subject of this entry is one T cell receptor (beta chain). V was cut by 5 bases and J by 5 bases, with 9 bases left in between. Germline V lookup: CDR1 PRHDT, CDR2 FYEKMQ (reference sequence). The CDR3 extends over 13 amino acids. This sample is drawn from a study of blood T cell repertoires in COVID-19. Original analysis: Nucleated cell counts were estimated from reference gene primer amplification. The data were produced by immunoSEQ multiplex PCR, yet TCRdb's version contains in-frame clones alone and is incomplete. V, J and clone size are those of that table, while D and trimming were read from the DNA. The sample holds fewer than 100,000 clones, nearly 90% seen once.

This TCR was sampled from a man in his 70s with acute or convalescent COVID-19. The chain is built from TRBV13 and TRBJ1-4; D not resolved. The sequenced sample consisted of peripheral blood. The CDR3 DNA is TGTGCCAGCAGCCACGAGATGAATGAAAAACTGTTTTTT. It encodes CASSHEMNEKLFF.